The rows below give T cell receptor beta chains drawn from one sample of a study of T cells in Graves' hyperthyroidism and ophthalmopathy. TCRdb reanalysed the multiplex PCR reads using MiXCR and keeps one entry per CDR3 protein. Of under 250,000 distinct CDR3 sequences in the sample, less than 20% were seen once. Sequenced sample: blood. The receptors come from a woman aged 50 to 60 with Graves' hyperthyroidism. Both conserved end residues are part of each CDR3. The D gene is left open where the match is weak. Size values are once, few and many counts, or a class for expanded clones, and some rows have none.

>TRBV7-8|TRBJ2-5|many|15|-
CASSLESALSETQYF
TGTGCCAGCAGCTTAGAGTCCGCACTTTCTGAGACCCAGTACTTC
>TRBV11-2|TRBJ2-3|-|16|TRBD2
CASSRASSGNTDTQYF
TGCGCCAGCAGCCGGGCGAGTAGCGGGAACACAGATACGCAGTATTTT
>TRBV28|TRBJ1-1|many|14|-
CASSPPPMNTEAFF
TGTGCCAGCAGCCCCCCCCCCATGAACACTGAAGCTTTCTTT
>TRBV2|TRBJ1-2|many|14|-
CASSEAWVSRGYTF
TGTGCCAGCAGTGAAGCGTGGGTATCTAGGGGCTACACCTTC
>TRBV18|TRBJ2-2|few|15|TRBD2
CASSPSLAGAGELFF
TGTGCCAGCTCACCATCACTAGCGGGAGCCGGGGAGCTGTTTTTT
>TRBV11-3|TRBJ2-7|many|13|TRBD2
CASNPSGSYEQYF
TGTGCCAGCAACCCTAGCGGGAGTTACGAGCAGTACTTC
>TRBV11-2|TRBJ1-1|many|11|-
CASSLHTEAFF
TGTGCCAGCAGCTTACACACTGAAGCTTTCTTT
>TRBV28|TRBJ2-1|many|12|-
CASSTPLNEQFF
TGTGCCAGCAGTACCCCCCTTAATGAGCAGTTCTTC
>TRBV19|TRBJ2-1|many|16|TRBD1
CASSIRGQEAYNEQFF
TGTGCCAGTAGTATTCGAGGACAGGAGGCCTACAATGAGCAGTTCTTC
>TRBV29-1|TRBJ2-1|-|13|TRBD2
CSVRASGRPEQFF
TGCAGCGTTCGGGCTAGCGGGAGGCCTGAGCAGTTCTTC
>TRBV12-3/TRBV12-4|TRBJ2-1|many|18|-
CASSLARRGRRAGNEQFF
TGTGCCAGCAGTTTAGCTCGTCGTGGAAGACGGGCTGGGAATGAGCAGTTCTTC
>TRBV18|TRBJ1-4|few|14|TRBD1
CASSPPGQGKKLFF
TGTGCCAGCTCACCACCGGGACAGGGGAAAAAACTGTTTTTT
>TRBV30|TRBJ2-7|-|13|-
CAWSVTPPYEQYF
TGTGCCTGGAGTGTGACTCCCCCCTACGAGCAGTACTTC
>TRBV12-3/TRBV12-4|TRBJ2-1|many|19|TRBD2
CASRDVAGRRIIAGSEQFF
TGTGCCAGCAGAGATGTAGCGGGGAGAAGAATTATTGCGGGGAGTGAGCAGTTCTTC
>TRBV20-1|TRBJ1-1|few|12|-
CGGWGSNTEAFF
TGCGGGGGGTGGGGATCGAACACTGAAGCTTTCTTT
>TRBV27|TRBJ2-1|many|16|-
CASRDTGLWSYNEQFF
TGTGCCAGCAGGGACACGGGACTCTGGTCCTACAATGAGCAGTTCTTC
>TRBV6-1|TRBJ2-5|many|13|-
CASSYGLQETQYF
TGTGCCAGCAGTTACGGCCTGCAAGAGACCCAGTACTTC
>TRBV27|TRBJ1-4|many|16|-
CASSFRVPSTNEKLFF
TGTGCCAGCAGTTTCAGGGTCCCATCAACTAATGAAAAACTGTTTTTT
>TRBV11-3|TRBJ2-1|many|17|TRBD2
CASSLERGLAGYNEQFF
TGTGCCAGCAGCCTAGAAAGGGGACTAGCGGGGTACAATGAGCAGTTCTTC
>TRBV7-9|TRBJ2-5|many|12|-
CASSTPEETQYF
TGTGCCAGCAGCACACCCGAAGAGACCCAGTACTTC
>TRBV9|TRBJ2-3|-|13|-
CASSTTATDTQYF
TGTGCCAGCAGCACAACGGCCACAGATACGCAGTATTTT
>TRBV12-3/TRBV12-4|TRBJ2-3|many|13|-
CASSIGSTDTQYF
TGTGCCAGCAGTATTGGGAGCACAGATACGCAGTATTTT
>TRBV5-1|TRBJ2-1|-|16|TRBD2
CASSPGGSGANYEQFF
TGCGCCAGCAGCCCCGGTGGTAGCGGGGCAAATTATGAGCAGTTCTTC
>TRBV11-3|TRBJ2-2|many|14|-
CASSYAANTGELFF
TGTGCCAGCAGCTATGCGGCTAACACCGGGGAGCTGTTTTTT
>TRBV6-1|TRBJ1-2|-|14|TRBD1
CASSRTGDNYGYTF
TGTGCCAGCAGTCGTACAGGGGATAACTATGGCTACACCTTC
>TRBV28|TRBJ2-7|-|14|-
CASSLEGVNYEQYF
TGTGCCAGCAGTCTCGAAGGTGTCAACTACGAGCAGTACTTC
>TRBV4-2|TRBJ2-7|few|15|TRBD2
CASSHPSGRRDEQYF
TGTGCCAGCAGCCACCCTAGCGGGAGACGCGACGAGCAGTACTTC
>TRBV28|TRBJ2-7|-|14|-
CASSLLQDIYEQYF
TGTGCCAGCAGTCTCTTGCAGGACATCTACGAGCAGTACTTC
>TRBV10-3|TRBJ2-7|many|12|-
CAIKSSSYEQYF
TGTGCCATCAAAAGCAGCTCCTACGAGCAGTACTTC
>TRBV24-1|TRBJ1-5|many|14|-
CATSDPGSNQPQHF
TGTGCCACCAGTGACCCAGGGTCCAATCAGCCCCAGCATTTT
>TRBV3-1|TRBJ1-1|many|16|-
CASSQDEQVLNTEAFF
TGTGCCAGCAGCCAAGACGAACAGGTATTGAACACTGAAGCTTTCTTT
>TRBV12-3/TRBV12-4|TRBJ2-7|many|12|-
CASSSGRYEQYF
TGTGCCAGCAGTTCCGGCCGGTACGAGCAGTACTTC
>TRBV24-1|TRBJ1-2|-|12|TRBD1
CATSNQGEGYTF
TGTGCCACCAGTAATCAGGGGGAAGGCTACACCTTC
>TRBV11-3|TRBJ2-7|many|13|-
CASSFQQGLEQYF
TGTGCCAGCAGCTTCCAACAGGGCCTCGAGCAGTACTTC
>TRBV14|TRBJ2-3|many|12|TRBD2
CASKLAGDTQYF
TGTGCCAGCAAGCTAGCGGGAGATACGCAGTATTTT
>TRBV20-1|TRBJ1-4|few|13|-
CSATPGTNEKLFF
TGCAGTGCAACACCGGGAACTAATGAAAAACTGTTTTTT
>TRBV19|TRBJ2-1|-|16|TRBD1
CASRPTGVVPYNEQFF
TGTGCCAGTAGACCAACAGGGGTGGTCCCCTACAATGAGCAGTTCTTC
>TRBV7-8|TRBJ2-7|many|18|TRBD2
CASSSGLAGGPGAYEQYF
TGTGCCAGCAGCTCGGGACTAGCGGGAGGGCCTGGAGCCTACGAGCAGTACTTC
>TRBV2|TRBJ2-7|many|14|TRBD2
CASRLLAGDYEQYF
TGTGCCAGCCGGTTACTAGCGGGAGACTACGAGCAGTACTTC
>TRBV6-2/TRBV6-3|TRBJ1-2|few|14|-
CASRGSETNYGYTF
TGTGCCAGCAGGGGATCTGAAACTAACTATGGCTACACCTTC
>TRBV5-1|TRBJ1-4|-|16|TRBD1
CASSLGTGDYNEKLFF
TGCGCCAGCAGCTTGGGGACAGGGGACTATAATGAAAAACTGTTTTTT
>TRBV20-1|TRBJ2-1|-|15|TRBD1
CSASPTGASYNEQFF
TGCAGTGCTAGCCCCACAGGGGCCTCCTACAATGAGCAGTTCTTC
>TRBV5-1|TRBJ2-6|-|16|TRBD1
CASSKTTGIGANVLTF
TGCGCCAGCAGCAAAACGACAGGGATTGGGGCCAACGTCCTGACTTTC
>TRBV29-1|TRBJ1-1|many|12|-
CSAGQPNTEAFF
TGCAGCGCCGGACAGCCGAACACTGAAGCTTTCTTT
>TRBV27|TRBJ2-1|many|15|TRBD2
CARLAGEGKSNEQFF
TGTGCCAGACTAGCGGGAGAAGGTAAAAGTAATGAGCAGTTCTTC
>TRBV27|TRBJ2-1|medium-sized|17|TRBD2
CASSLFAPGLGTNEQFF
TGTGCCAGCAGTTTATTCGCCCCGGGACTAGGTACCAATGAGCAGTTCTTC
>TRBV6-5|TRBJ2-7|-|13|-
CASSYGTALEQYF
TGTGCCAGCAGTTACGGGACGGCGCTTGAGCAGTACTTC
>TRBV28|TRBJ1-2|few|17|TRBD1
CATPQRGTGALAGGYTF
TGTGCCACCCCCCAGAGGGGGACAGGGGCTTTAGCGGGAGGCTACACCTTC
>TRBV10-3|TRBJ2-7|few|15|-
CAIRDLKSQLEEQYF
TGTGCCATCAGAGACCTTAAAAGTCAGTTAGAGGAGCAGTACTTC
>TRBV7-3|TRBJ1-5|many|14|-
CASSTEQQDQPQHF
TGTGCCAGCAGCACGGAGCAACAGGATCAGCCCCAGCATTTT
>TRBV6-1|TRBJ2-3|few|15|TRBD2
CASSELAGDFRTQYF
TGTGCCAGCAGTGAACTAGCGGGAGACTTTCGGACGCAGTATTTT
>TRBV27|TRBJ2-6|-|13|-
CASRGSGANVLTF
TGTGCCAGCAGGGGCTCTGGGGCCAACGTCCTGACTTTC
>TRBV24-1|TRBJ2-1|many|15|-
CATSEIRRDHNEQFF
TGTGCCACCAGTGAAATTCGACGGGACCACAATGAGCAGTTCTTC
>TRBV6-1|TRBJ2-3|many|16|TRBD1
CASGRQGAKAADTQYF
TGTGCCAGCGGGCGACAGGGGGCTAAGGCCGCAGATACGCAGTATTTT
>TRBV30|TRBJ2-2|few|17|TRBD2
CAWRVTSGSKNTGELFF
TGTGCCTGGAGGGTGACTAGCGGGAGTAAGAACACCGGGGAGCTGTTTTTT
>TRBV29-1|TRBJ1-5|few|13|-
CSVGYTRDQPQHF
TGCAGCGTTGGGTATACTCGGGATCAGCCCCAGCATTTT
>TRBV29-1|TRBJ1-1|-|14|-
CSVEGGRANTEAFF
TGCAGCGTTGAAGGTGGCAGGGCGAACACTGAAGCTTTCTTT
>TRBV5-1|TRBJ1-1|-|16|-
CASSLAGGGTDTEAFF
TGCGCCAGCAGCTTGGCCGGGGGCGGAACGGACACTGAAGCTTTCTTT
>TRBV15|TRBJ1-5|few|13|-
CATSRDPIQPQHF
TGTGCCACCAGCAGAGATCCCATCCAGCCCCAGCATTTT